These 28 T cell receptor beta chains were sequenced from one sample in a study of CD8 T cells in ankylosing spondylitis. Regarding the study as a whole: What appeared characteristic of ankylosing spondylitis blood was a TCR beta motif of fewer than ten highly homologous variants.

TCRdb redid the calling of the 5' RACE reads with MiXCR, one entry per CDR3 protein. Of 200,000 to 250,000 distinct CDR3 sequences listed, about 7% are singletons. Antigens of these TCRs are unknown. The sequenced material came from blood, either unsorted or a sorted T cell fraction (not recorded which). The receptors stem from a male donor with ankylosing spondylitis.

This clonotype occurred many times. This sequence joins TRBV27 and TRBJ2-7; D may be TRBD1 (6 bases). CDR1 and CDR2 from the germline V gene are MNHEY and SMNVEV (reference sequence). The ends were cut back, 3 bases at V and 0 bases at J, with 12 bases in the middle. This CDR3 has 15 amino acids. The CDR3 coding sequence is TGTGCCAGCAGTTTTAAGGACAGTTCCTCCTACGAGCAGTACTTC. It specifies CASSFKDSSSYEQYF.

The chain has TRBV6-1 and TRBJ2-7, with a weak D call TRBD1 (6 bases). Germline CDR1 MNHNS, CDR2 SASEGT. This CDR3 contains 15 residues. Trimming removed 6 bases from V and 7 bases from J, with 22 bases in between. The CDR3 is CASRTYLGPDREQYF. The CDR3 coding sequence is TGTGCCAGCAGAACTTACTTAGGACCAGACAGGGAGCAGTACTTC.

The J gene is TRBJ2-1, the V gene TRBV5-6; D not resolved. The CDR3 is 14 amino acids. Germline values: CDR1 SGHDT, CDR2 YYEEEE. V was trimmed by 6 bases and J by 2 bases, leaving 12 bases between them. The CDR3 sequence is CASILGPPYNEQFF. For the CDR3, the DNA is TGTGCCAGCATTCTCGGCCCACCCTACAATGAGCAGTTCTTC.

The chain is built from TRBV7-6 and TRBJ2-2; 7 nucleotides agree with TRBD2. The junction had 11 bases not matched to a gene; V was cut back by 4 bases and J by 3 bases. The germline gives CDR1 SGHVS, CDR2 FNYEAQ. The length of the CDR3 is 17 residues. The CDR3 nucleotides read TGTGCCAGCAGCTACTCCCCGAGGCGGGAGCACACCGGGGAGCTGTTTTTT. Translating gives CASSYSPRREHTGELFF.

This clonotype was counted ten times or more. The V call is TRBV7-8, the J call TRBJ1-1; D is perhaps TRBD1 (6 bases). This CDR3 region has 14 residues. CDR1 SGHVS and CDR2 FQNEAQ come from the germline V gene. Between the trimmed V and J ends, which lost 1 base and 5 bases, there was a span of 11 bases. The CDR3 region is CASSLGTRGTEAFF. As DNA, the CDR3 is TGTGCCAGCAGCTTAGGCACCAGGGGTACTGAAGCTTTCTTT.

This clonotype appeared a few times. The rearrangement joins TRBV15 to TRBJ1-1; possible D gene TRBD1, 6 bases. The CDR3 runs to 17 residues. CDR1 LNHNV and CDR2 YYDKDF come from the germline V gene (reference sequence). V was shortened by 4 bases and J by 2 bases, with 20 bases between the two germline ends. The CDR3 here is CATSTTTGWDINTEAFF. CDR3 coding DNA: TGTGCCACCAGCACCACCACAGGGTGGGATATAAACACTGAAGCTTTCTTT.

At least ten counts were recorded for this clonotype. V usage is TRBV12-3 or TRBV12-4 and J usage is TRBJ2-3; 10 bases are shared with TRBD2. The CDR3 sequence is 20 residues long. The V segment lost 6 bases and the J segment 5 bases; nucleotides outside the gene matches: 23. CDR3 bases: TGTGCCAGCAGCACGACGTCGGAACTAGCGGGGCCCTCGGTGATAGATACGCAGTATTTT. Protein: CASSTTSELAGPSVIDTQYF.

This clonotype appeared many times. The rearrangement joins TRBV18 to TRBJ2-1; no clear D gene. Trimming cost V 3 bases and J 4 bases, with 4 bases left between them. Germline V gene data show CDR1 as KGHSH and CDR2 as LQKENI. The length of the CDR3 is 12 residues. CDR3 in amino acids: CASSPPYNEQFF. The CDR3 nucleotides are TGTGCCAGCTCACCGCCTTACAATGAGCAGTTCTTC.

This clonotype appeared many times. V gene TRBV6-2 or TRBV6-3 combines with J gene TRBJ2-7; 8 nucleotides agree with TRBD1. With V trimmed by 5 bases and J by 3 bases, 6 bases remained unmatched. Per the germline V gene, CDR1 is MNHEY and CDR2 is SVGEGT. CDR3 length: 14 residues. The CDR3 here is CASSPRTGLYEQYF. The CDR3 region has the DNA TGTGCCAGCAGTCCCCGGACAGGGCTCTACGAGCAGTACTTC.

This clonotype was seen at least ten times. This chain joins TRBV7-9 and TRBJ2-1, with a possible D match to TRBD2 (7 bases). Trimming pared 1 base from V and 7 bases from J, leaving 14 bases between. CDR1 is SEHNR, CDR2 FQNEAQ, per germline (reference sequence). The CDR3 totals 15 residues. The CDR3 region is CASSLGGGRGNEQFF. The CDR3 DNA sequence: TGTGCCAGCAGCTTAGGCGGGGGCCGCGGGAATGAGCAGTTCTTC.

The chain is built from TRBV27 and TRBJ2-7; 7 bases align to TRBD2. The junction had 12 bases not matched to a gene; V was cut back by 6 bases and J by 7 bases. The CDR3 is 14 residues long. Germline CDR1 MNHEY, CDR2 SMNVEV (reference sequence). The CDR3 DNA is TGTGCCAGCAGCACGGGCCTACCAGCGGGGGAGCAGTACTTC. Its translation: CASSTGLPAGEQYF.

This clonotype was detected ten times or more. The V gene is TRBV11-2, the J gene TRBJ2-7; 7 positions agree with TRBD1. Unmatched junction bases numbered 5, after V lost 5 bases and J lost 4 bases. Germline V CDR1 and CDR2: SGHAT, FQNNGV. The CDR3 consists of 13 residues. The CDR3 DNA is TGTGCCAGCAGCATAGGGACAGCTTACGAGCAGTACTTC. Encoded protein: CASSIGTAYEQYF. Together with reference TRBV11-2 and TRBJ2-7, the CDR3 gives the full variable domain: EAGVAQSPRYKIIEKRQSVAFWCNPISGHATLYWYQQILGQGPKLLIQFQNNGVVDDSQLPKDRFSAERLKGVDSTLKIQPAKLEDSAVYLCASSIGTAYEQYFGPGTRLTVT.

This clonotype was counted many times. CDR3 nucleotide sequence: TGCGCCAGCAGCGAGATCAGGGACAGCTCCTACGAGCAGTACTTC. Translated: CASSEIRDSSYEQYF. This chain connects TRBV4-3 to TRBJ2-7; 7 nucleotides agree with TRBD1. CDR3 length: 15 amino acids. CDR1 and CDR2 (germline): LGHNA, YSLEER. The ends lost 5 bases at V and 0 bases at J; junction bases unmatched: 7.

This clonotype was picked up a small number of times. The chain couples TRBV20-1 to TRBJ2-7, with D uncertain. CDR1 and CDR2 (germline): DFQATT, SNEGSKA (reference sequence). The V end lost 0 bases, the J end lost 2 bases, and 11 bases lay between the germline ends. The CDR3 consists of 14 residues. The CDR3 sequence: CSARDFAETYEQYF. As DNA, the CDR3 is TGCAGTGCTAGAGATTTTGCGGAGACCTACGAGCAGTACTTC.

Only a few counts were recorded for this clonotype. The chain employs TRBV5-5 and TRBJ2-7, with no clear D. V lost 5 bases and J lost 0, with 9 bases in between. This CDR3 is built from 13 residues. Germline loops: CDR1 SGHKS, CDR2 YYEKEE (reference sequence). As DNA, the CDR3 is TGTGCCAGCAGGACTGCAAGCTCCTACGAGCAGTACTTC. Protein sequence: CASRTASSYEQYF.

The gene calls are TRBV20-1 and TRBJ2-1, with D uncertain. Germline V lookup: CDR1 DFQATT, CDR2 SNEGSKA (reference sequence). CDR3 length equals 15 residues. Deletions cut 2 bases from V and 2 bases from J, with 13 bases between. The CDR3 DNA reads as TGCAGTGCTAGAATACCATCCACCCCCTACAATGAGCAGTTCTTC. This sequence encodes CSARIPSTPYNEQFF.

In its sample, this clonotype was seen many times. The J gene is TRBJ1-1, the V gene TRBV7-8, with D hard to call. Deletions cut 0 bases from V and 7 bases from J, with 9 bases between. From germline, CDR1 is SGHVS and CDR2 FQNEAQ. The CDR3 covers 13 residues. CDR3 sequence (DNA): TGTGCCAGCAGCTTAGCGGTAGGAGATGAAGCTTTCTTT. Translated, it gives CASSLAVGDEAFF.

The CDR3 sequence: CASSVGPYNEQFF. CDR3 coding DNA: TGTGCCAGCAGTGTTGGACCTTACAATGAGCAGTTCTTC. This chain links TRBV2 with TRBJ2-1; D not resolved. The V end was cut by 4 bases, the J end by 4 bases, with 8 bases between. The CDR3 contains 13 residues. Germline V gives CDR1 SNHLY, CDR2 FYNNEI.

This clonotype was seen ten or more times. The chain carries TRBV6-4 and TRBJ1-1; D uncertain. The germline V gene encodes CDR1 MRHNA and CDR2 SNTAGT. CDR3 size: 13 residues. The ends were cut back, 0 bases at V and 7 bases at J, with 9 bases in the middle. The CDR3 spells CASSDSPRSEAFF. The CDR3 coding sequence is TGTGCCAGCAGTGACTCCCCGCGGAGTGAAGCTTTCTTT.

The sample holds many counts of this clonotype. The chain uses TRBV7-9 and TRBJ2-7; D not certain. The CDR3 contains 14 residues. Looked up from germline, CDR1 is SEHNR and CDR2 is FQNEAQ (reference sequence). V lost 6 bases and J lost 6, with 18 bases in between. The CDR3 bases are TGTGCCAGCAGTTATACCGGGCCAACTTTCGAGCAGTACTTC. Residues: CASSYTGPTFEQYF.

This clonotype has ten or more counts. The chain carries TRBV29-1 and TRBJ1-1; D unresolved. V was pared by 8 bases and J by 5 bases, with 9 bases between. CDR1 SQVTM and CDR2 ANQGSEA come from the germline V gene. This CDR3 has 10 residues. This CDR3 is CSTLATEAFF. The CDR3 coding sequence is TGCAGCACCCTAGCAACTGAAGCTTTCTTT.

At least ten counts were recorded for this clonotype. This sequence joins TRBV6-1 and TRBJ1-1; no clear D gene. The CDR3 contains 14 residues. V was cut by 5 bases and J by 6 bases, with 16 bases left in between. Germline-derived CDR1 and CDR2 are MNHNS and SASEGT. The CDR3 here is CASSTDGLLSEAFF. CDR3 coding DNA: TGTGCCAGCAGTACGGACGGACTTTTATCTGAAGCTTTCTTT.

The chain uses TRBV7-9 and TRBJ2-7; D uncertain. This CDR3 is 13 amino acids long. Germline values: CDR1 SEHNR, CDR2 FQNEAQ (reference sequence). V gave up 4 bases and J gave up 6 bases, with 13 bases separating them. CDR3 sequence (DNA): TGTGCCAGCAGCTCCACAGCCACGGGCGAGCAGTACTTC. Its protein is CASSSTATGEQYF.

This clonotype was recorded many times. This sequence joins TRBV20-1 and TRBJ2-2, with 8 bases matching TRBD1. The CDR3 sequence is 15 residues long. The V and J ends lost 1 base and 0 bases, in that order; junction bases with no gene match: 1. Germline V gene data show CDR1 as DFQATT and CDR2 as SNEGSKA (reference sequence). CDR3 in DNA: TGCAGTGCTAGAGCAGGGGGCGCGAACACCGGGGAGCTGTTTTTT. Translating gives CSARAGGANTGELFF.

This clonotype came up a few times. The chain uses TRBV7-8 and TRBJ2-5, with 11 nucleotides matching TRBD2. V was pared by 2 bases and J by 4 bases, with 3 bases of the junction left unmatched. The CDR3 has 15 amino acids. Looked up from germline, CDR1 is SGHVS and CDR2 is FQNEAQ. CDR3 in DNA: TGTGCCAGCAGCTTAACTAGCGGGAGTACAGAGACCCAGTACTTC. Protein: CASSLTSGSTETQYF.

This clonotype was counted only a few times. The CDR3 DNA is TGTGCCAGCAGCCGGACCGGGTCTAATGAAAAACTGTTTTTT. It specifies CASSRTGSNEKLFF. This chain links TRBV28 with TRBJ1-4; unclear D gene. V lost 6 bases to trimming and J lost 3 bases, with 11 bases between them. Germline V gives CDR1 MDHEN, CDR2 SYDVKM. The CDR3 is 14 amino acids.

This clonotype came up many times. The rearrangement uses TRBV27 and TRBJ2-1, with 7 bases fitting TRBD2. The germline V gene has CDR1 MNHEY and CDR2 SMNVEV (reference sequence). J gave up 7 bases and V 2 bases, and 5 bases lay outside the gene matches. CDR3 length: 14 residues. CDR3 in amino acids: CASSLSGTGNEQFF. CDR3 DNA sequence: TGTGCCAGCAGTTTAAGCGGGACGGGTAATGAGCAGTTCTTC.

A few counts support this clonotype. The DNA for the CDR3 is TGCAGTGCTAGACGCGATGGAGGCTTTTCGCCCTACGAGCAGTACTTC. Translated, it gives CSARRDGGFSPYEQYF. V is TRBV20-1 and J is TRBJ2-7; D is perhaps TRBD2 (5 bases). In germline, CDR1 is DFQATT, CDR2 SNEGSKA (reference sequence). The CDR3 extends over 16 amino acids. Trimming took 2 bases from V and 2 from J, leaving 19 bases between them.